The 16 T cell receptor beta chains given below trace back to one sample, sequenced in a study of low-dose radiotherapy and immunotherapy resistance in tumors. Both TCRalpha and TCRbeta chains were reverse transcribed with V-gene-specific primers. TCRs were amplified for roughly 20 PCR cycles with a constant-region primer and V-primer adapter. TCRdb redid the calling of the reads with MiXCR, one entry per CDR3 protein. This sample has more than 45,000 distinct CDR3 sequences, with 20% to 25% found just once. As for time point: before trial treatment. Sample: PBMCs, taken before treatment. Receptor source: a male donor with prostate cancer.

This clonotype was counted a few times. This chain uses TRBV2 with TRBJ2-5; 13 nucleotides line up with TRBD2. CDR1 is SNHLY and CDR2 is FYNNEI in the germline V gene. The CDR3 runs to 15 residues. The V gene end was trimmed by 5 bases and the J gene end by 7 bases; junction bases not matched to a gene: 7. The CDR3 DNA reads as TGTGCCAGCAGTCCACTAGCGGGGGGGTTAGTGACCCAGTACTTC. Amino acids: CASSPLAGGLVTQYF.

This clonotype appeared many times. The V and J genes are TRBV9 and TRBJ1-6; no definite D call. Trimming removed 0 bases at V and 4 bases at J, with 8 bases between. CDR1 is SGDLS and CDR2 is YYNGEE in the germline V gene. CDR3 length equals 15 residues. CDR3: CASSVGGSYNSPLHF. The DNA of the CDR3 is TGTGCCAGCAGCGTAGGAGGCAGTTATAATTCACCCCTCCACTTT.

This clonotype came up many times. The chain combines TRBV6-2 or TRBV6-3 with TRBJ2-1, with 8 positions matching TRBD1. CDR3 size: 15 residues. V shed 6 bases and J 8 bases; nucleotides not matched to a gene: 12. Germline lookup yields CDR1 MNHEY and CDR2 SVGEGT. CDR3 coding DNA: TGTGCCAGCAGACCCGATGGACAGGGCAAGTATGAGCAGTTCTTC. Translating gives CASRPDGQGKYEQFF.

V gene TRBV4-1 combines with J gene TRBJ1-2; D ambiguous. V shed 0 bases and J shed 8 bases, with 13 bases lying between them. Looked up from germline, CDR1 is MGHRA and CDR2 is YSYEKL. There are 14 residues in the CDR3. CDR3 sequence (DNA): TGCGCCAGCAGCCAAGAACGCTCGGAGGTGGGCTACACCTTC. Its protein is CASSQERSEVGYTF.

This clonotype was recorded at least ten times. The chain links TRBV19 to TRBJ1-2; unclear D gene. This CDR3 contains 14 residues. The V and J ends lost 7 bases and 0 bases respectively, with 12 bases between them. Germline V gives CDR1 LNHDA, CDR2 SQIVND (reference sequence). For the CDR3, the DNA is TGTGCCAGTAAGGCCTCGAGATCTAACTATGGCTACACCTTC. This codes for CASKASRSNYGYTF. Together with reference TRBV19 and TRBJ1-2, the CDR3 gives the full variable domain: DGGITQSPKYLFRKEGQNVTLSCEQNLNHDAMYWYRQDPGQGLRLIYYSQIVNDFQKGDIAEGYSVSREKKESFPLTVTSAQKNPTAFYLCASKASRSNYGYTFGSGTRLTVV.

This clonotype has ten or more counts. The V and J genes are TRBV27 and TRBJ1-2; 9 nucleotides align to TRBD1. Trimming removed 2 bases from V and 5 bases from J; junction bases left unmatched: 9. Germline V gene data show CDR1 as MNHEY and CDR2 as SMNVEV (reference sequence). This CDR3 region has 16 residues. CDR3 in amino acids: CASSLKGQGTVYGYTF. The CDR3 DNA follows: TGTGCCAGCAGTTTAAAGGGACAGGGTACGGTTTATGGCTACACCTTC.

This clonotype came up many times. At one end, the junction sequence differs from germline, possibly due to a read error. The chain has TRBV6-1 and TRBJ1-5, with D perhaps TRBD1 (5 bases). The V gene's germline CDR1 is MNHNS and CDR2 SASEGT. The CDR3 has 14 residues. The CDR3, as DNA: TGTGCCATCAGTGAACGGGACGGGAATCAGCCCCAGCATTTT. It translates to CAISERDGNQPQHF.

With regard to this clonotype: This probably arose from a read error, given a far larger clone one base away. The chain links TRBV6-8 to TRBJ1-3, with D perhaps TRBD1 (5 bases). The CDR3 is 12 residues long. V was shortened by 7 bases and J by 4 bases, with 8 bases between the two germline ends. Germline V gene sequence: CDR1 MNHGY, CDR2 SAAAGT. In DNA, the CDR3 is TGTGCCAGCATGGGGCAAGGAAACACCATATATTTT. Residues: CASMGQGNTIYF.

This clonotype was picked up many times. The chain employs TRBV19 and TRBJ1-5; 9 bases map to TRBD1. The V segment lost 6 bases and the J segment 2 bases; nucleotides outside the gene matches: 2. This CDR3 has 14 amino acids. Per the germline V gene, CDR1 is LNHDA and CDR2 is SQIVND (reference sequence). The CDR3 DNA reads TGTGCCAGTAGAGGGGACAGGGGCAATCAGCCCCAGCATTTT. As protein: CASRGDRGNQPQHF.

This clonotype was found many times. The chain joins TRBV5-1 to TRBJ2-7, with D perhaps matching TRBD1 or TRBD2 (6 bases each). Germline lookup yields CDR1 SGHRS and CDR2 YFSETQ. The ends were cut back, 1 base at V and 6 bases at J, with 11 bases in the middle. CDR3 size: 13 residues. The CDR3 spells CASSLRGAREQYF. CDR3 DNA sequence: TGCGCCAGCAGCTTGAGGGGGGCGCGCGAGCAGTACTTC.

This clonotype was counted ten times or more. This CDR3 reads CAWTGVVNTGELFF. The CDR3 nucleotides read TGTGCCTGGACTGGGGTGGTGAACACCGGGGAGCTGTTTTTT. J is TRBJ2-2 and V is TRBV30; D is ambiguous. CDR1 is GTSNPN, CDR2 SVGIG, per germline (reference sequence). V lost 4 bases and J 1 base, leaving 10 bases between the germline ends. The CDR3 is 14 residues long.

This clonotype was detected many times. The chain uses TRBV11-2 and TRBJ2-1; 10 bases fit TRBD2. CDR1 is SGHAT, CDR2 FQNNGV, per germline. The CDR3 covers 15 residues. Unmatched junction bases numbered 4, after V lost 4 bases and J lost 4 bases. The CDR3 nucleotides read TGTGCCAGCAGCTCCCCGGGACTAGCGTACAATGAGCAGTTCTTC. Its protein product is CASSSPGLAYNEQFF.

This clonotype was recorded a few times. V usage is TRBV6-2 or TRBV6-3 and J usage is TRBJ2-2, with 16 positions matching TRBD2. The CDR3 runs to 18 residues. Trimming cost V 7 bases and J 2 bases; bases outside gene matches: 7. Germline V CDR1 and CDR2: MNHEY, SVGEGT. CDR3 nucleotide sequence: TGTGCCAGCACCCTGGGACTAGCGGGGGGGCCCAACACCGGGGAGCTGTTTTTT. Encoded protein: CASTLGLAGGPNTGELFF.

This clonotype was recorded only once. V and J are TRBV27 and TRBJ2-3, with D unresolved. V gave up 6 bases and J gave up 3 bases, with 13 bases separating them. CDR1 is MNHEY, CDR2 SMNVEV, per germline (reference sequence). The CDR3 totals 14 residues. CDR3 protein: CASRTEWVTDTQYF. The CDR3 bases are TGTGCCAGCAGAACGGAGTGGGTAACAGATACGCAGTATTTT.

The genes are TRBV21-1 and TRBJ2-1. TRBV21-1 is a pseudogene locus. The CDR3 has 14 residues. The CDR3 sequence is CASSCIGSYNEQFF. The CDR3 DNA sequence: TGTGCCAGCAGCTGCATAGGGTCCTACAATGAGCAGTTCTTC.

This clonotype was seen many times. V and J are TRBV5-1 and TRBJ2-2; D ambiguous. Germline-derived CDR1 and CDR2 are SGHRS and YFSETQ. The CDR3 loop spans 13 amino acids. V was cut by 2 bases and J by 6 bases, with 8 bases left in between. CDR3 nucleotide sequence: TGCGCCAGCAGCTTCAGAGACGCCGGGGAGCTGTTTTTT. This encodes CASSFRDAGELFF.